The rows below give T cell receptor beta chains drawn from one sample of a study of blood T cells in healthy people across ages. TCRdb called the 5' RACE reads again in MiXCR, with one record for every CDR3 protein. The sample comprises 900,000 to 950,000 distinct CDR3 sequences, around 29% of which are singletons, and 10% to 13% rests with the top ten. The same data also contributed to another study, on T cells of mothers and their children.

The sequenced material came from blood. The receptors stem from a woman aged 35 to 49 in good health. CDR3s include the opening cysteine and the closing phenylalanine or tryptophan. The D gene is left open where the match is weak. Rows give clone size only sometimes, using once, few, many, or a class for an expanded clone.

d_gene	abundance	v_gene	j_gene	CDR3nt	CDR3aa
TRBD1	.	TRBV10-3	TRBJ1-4	TGTGCCATCAGTAGGGACAGGGGAACTAATGAAAAACTGTTTTTT	CAISRDRGTNEKLFF
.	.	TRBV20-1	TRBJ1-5	TGCAGTGCTAGAGCCTTGGGGCCCCGAGGGAGCAATCAGCCCCAGCATTTT	CSARALGPRGSNQPQHF
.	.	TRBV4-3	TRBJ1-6	TGCGCCAGCAGCCAGTCCTCATCAGGGCTTAATTCACCCCTCCACTTT	CASSQSSSGLNSPLHF
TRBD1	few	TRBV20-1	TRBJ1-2	TGCAGTGCTAGAGATCCCAGGGGGGGGTGGTATGGCTACACCTTC	CSARDPRGGWYGYTF
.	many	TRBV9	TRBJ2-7	TGTGCCAGCAGCCCGGAAGGGGCAAGCTCCTACGAGCAGTACTTC	CASSPEGASSYEQYF
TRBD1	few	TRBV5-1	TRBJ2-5	TGCGCCAGCAGCTTACGACAGGGGGAGGAGGAGCAGTACTTC	CASSLRQGEEEQYF
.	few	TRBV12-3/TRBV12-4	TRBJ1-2	TGTGCCAGCAGTTTACAGGCGGGGTCTCTCTATGGCTACACCTTC	CASSLQAGSLYGYTF
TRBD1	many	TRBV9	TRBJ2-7	TGTGCCAGCAGCGTAGAAACCGGGACAGGGTTAATCTGGGAGCAGTACTTC	CASSVETGTGLIWEQYF
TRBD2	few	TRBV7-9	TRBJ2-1	TGTGCCAGCAGCTTACAGACTAGCGGAGATGAGCAGTTCTTC	CASSLQTSGDEQFF
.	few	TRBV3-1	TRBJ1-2	TGTGCCAGCAGCCAACGCGGGGCCGGCTACACCTTC	CASSQRGAGYTF
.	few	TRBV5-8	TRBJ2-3	TGTGCCAGCAGCCCACTCAGGGGGGTAGATACAGATACGCAGTATTTT	CASSPLRGVDTDTQYF
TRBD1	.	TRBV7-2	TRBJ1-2	TGTGCCAGCAGCTCAAAGGGGACAGGGGACTATGGCTACACCTTC	CASSSKGTGDYGYTF
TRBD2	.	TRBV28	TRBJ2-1	TGTGCCAGCATCCGACTAGCGGGGACTGACAATGAGCAGTTCTTC	CASIRLAGTDNEQFF
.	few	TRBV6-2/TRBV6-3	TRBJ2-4	TGTGCCAGCACGTCGTCTGGGGGCATTCAGTACTTC	CASTSSGGIQYF
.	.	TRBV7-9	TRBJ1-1	TGTGCCAGCAGCTTAGATTTCGGACAAAACACTGAAGCTTTCTTT	CASSLDFGQNTEAFF
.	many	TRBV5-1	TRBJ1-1	TGCGCCAGCAGCTCACTATCGGGGAACACTGAAGCTTTCTTT	CASSSLSGNTEAFF
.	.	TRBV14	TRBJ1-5	TGTGCCAGCAGCCTAAGGTTTAGGTACCGGCAGCCCCGGCATTTT	CASSLRFRYRQPRHF
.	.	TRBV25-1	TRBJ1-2	TGTGCCAGCCGTTGGACTGATGGCTACACCTTC	CASRWTDGYTF
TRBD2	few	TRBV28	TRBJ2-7	TGTGCCAGCAGTTTACCGGGACTAGCGGGACGTTCGTCCTACGAGCAGTACTTC	CASSLPGLAGRSSYEQYF
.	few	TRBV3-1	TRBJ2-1	TGTGCCAGCAGACTACCCCATGAGCAGTTCTTC	CASRLPHEQFF
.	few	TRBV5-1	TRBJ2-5	TGCGCCAGCAGCCCCCACCCCCAAGAGACCCAGTACTTC	CASSPHPQETQYF
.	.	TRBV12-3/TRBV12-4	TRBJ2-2	TGTGCCAGCAGTTTAGCGTCGAACGGGGAGCTGTTTTTT	CASSLASNGELFF
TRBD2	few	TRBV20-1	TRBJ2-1	TGCAGTGCTAGAGATGGGGCTAGCGGGGGGGTCCTTTACAATGAGCAGTTCTTC	CSARDGASGGVLYNEQFF
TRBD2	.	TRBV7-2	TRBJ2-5	TGTGCCAGCAGCTTCGGGGGGGCCCAAGAGACCCAGTACTTC	CASSFGGAQETQYF
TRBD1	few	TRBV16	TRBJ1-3	TGTGCCAGCAGCCAGATGGACAGGGACCGAAACACCATATATTTT	CASSQMDRDRNTIYF
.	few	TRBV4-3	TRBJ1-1	TGCGCCAGCAGCCCGCGAATTAGAGCTAACAACACTGAAGCTTTCTTT	CASSPRIRANNTEAFF
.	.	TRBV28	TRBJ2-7	TGTACCAGCAGTTCTGGGTGGGAGCAGTACTTC	CTSSSGWEQYF
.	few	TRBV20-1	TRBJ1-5	TGCAGTGCAAAACCGGGACCAGGCATTCAGCCCCAGCATTTT	CSAKPGPGIQPQHF
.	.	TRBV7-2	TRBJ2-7	TGTGCCAGCAGCTTGGGCGGGACTTCTCGCGAGCAGTACTTC	CASSLGGTSREQYF
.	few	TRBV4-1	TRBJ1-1	TGCGCCAGCAGCCAAGGAGAATGGACTGAAGCTTTCTTT	CASSQGEWTEAFF
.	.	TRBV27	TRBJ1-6	TGTGCCAGCAGTGGTAGATCGGGACTCGGTGGTCCACCCCTCCACTTT	CASSGRSGLGGPPLHF
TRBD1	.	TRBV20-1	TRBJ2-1	TGCAGTGCTGGAGCCTCCGGGACAGGGGGGAATGAGCAGTTCTTC	CSAGASGTGGNEQFF